This TCR beta chain emerged from a study of T-cell reconstitution after alpha-beta-depleted transplantation in children. Study-level findings and limits: The study reportedly traced alpha-beta T cells about two months after transplant to several hundred expanded graft clones. After transplant, high TCRbeta diversity at day 60 in some patients arose from surviving recipient T cells and thymic progenitors. Most T-cell counts and diversity one year after the transplant came from T cells that were newly produced.

V lost 5 bases and J 0 bases, leaving 9 bases between the germline ends. The CDR3 totals 14 residues. Per germline, CDR1 SGHTA and CDR2 FQGNSA. Many counts were recorded for this clonotype. Its antigen remains unidentified. Preparation of the TCRbeta library used unique molecular identifiers. TCRdb fed the PCR reads into MiXCR, producing one record per CDR3 protein. The table lists around 130,000 distinct CDR3 sequences, 9.7% of them singletons. The specimen was PBMCs, mostly from graft donor cells, collected 180 days after TCRalphabeta/CD19-depleted stem cell transplant. This receptor was obtained from a girl under two years old who had a stem cell transplant for combined immunodeficiency, so the T cells may come from the graft donor. The chain couples TRBV7-2 to TRBJ2-3, with D unclear. The CDR3 region has the DNA TGTGCCAGCAGCCCTCAACACAGCACAGATACGCAGTATTTT. It encodes CASSPQHSTDTQYF.